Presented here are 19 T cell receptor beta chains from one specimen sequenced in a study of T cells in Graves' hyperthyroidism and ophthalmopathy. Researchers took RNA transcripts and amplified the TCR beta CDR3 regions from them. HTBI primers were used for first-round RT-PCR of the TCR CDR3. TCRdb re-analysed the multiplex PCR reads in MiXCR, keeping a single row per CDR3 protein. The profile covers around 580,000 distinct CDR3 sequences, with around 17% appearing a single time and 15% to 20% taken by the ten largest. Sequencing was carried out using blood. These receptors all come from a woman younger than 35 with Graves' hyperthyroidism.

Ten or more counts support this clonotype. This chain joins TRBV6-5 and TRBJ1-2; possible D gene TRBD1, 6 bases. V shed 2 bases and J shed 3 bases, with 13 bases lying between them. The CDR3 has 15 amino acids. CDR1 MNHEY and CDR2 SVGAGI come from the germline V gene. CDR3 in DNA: TGTGCCAGCAGTTACGGAGGGGGGGGATACTATGGCTACACCTTC. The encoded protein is CASSYGGGGYYGYTF.

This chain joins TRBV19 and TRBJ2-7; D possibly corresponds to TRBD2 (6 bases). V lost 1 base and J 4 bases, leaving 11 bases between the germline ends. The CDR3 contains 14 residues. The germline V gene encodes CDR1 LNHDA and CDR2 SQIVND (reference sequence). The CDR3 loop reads CASSIAGTGYEQYF. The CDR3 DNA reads TGTGCCAGTAGTATAGCCGGGACTGGATACGAGCAGTACTTC.

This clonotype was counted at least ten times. The CDR3 is CAIQEDRGRSEQYF. The CDR3 DNA is TGTGCCATCCAGGAGGACAGGGGGCGGAGCGAGCAGTACTTC. V usage is TRBV10-3 and J usage is TRBJ2-7, with TRBD1 matching over 11 bases. V lost 8 bases to trimming and J lost 6 bases; unmatched junction nucleotides: 9. CDR3 length: 14 amino acids. Germline V gives CDR1 ENHRY, CDR2 SYGVKD.

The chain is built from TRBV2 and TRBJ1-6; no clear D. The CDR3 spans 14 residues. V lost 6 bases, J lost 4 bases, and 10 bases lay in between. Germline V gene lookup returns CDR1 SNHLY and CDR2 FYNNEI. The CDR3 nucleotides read TGTGCCAGCAGCCCGGGGAAATATAATTCACCCCTCCACTTT. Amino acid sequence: CASSPGKYNSPLHF.

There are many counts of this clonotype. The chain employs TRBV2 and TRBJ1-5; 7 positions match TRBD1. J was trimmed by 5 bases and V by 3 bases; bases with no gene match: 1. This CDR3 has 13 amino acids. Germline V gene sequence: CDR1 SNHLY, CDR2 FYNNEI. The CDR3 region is CASSDQGDQPQHF. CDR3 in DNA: TGTGCCAGCAGTGATCAGGGGGATCAGCCCCAGCATTTT.

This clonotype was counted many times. CDR3 bases: TGTGCCAGCTCGCTGGGACAGGGGGCCAATGAGCAGTTCTTC. This codes for CASSLGQGANEQFF. This chain joins TRBV18 and TRBJ2-1, with TRBD1 identical over 12 bases. Trimming took 6 bases from V and 6 from J; bases not matched to a gene: 3. The CDR3 consists of 14 residues. Germline-derived CDR1 and CDR2 are KGHSH and LQKENI.

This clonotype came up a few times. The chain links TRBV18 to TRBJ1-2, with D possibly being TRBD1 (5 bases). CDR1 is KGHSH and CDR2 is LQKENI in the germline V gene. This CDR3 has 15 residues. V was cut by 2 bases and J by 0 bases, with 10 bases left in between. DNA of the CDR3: TGTGCCAGCTCACCATCGACAGTGCCTAACTATGGCTACACCTTC. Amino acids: CASSPSTVPNYGYTF.

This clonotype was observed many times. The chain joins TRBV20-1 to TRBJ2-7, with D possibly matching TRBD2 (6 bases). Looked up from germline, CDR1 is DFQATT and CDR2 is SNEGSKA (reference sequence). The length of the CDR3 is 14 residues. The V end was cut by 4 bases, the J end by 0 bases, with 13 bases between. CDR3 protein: CSAIERVSSYEQYF. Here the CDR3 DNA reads TGCAGTGCTATAGAGCGGGTAAGCTCCTACGAGCAGTACTTC.

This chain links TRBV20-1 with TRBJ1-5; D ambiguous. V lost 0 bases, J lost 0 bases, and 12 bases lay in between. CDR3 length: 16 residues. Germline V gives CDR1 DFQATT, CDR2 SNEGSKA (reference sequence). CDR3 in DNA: TGCAGTGCTAGAGATTACCGGGAGAATAGCAATCAGCCCCAGCATTTT. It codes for CSARDYRENSNQPQHF.

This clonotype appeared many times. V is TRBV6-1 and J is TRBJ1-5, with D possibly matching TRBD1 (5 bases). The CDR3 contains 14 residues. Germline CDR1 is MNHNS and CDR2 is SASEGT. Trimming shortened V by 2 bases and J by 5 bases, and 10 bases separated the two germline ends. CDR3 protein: CASSELQDYQPQHF. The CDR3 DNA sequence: TGTGCCAGCAGTGAACTACAGGATTATCAGCCCCAGCATTTT.

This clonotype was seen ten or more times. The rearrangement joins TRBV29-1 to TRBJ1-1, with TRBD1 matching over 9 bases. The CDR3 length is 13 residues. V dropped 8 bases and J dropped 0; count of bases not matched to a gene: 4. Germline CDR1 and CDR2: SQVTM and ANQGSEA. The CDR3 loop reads CSSRDRVNTEAFF. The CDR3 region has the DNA TGCAGCTCACGGGACAGGGTGAACACTGAAGCTTTCTTT.

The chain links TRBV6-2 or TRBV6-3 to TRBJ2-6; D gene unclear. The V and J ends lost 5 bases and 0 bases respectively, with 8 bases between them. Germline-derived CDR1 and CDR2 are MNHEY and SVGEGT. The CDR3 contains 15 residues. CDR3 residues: CASSPDNSGANVLTF. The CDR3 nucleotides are TGTGCCAGCAGTCCCGACAACTCTGGGGCCAACGTCCTGACTTTC.

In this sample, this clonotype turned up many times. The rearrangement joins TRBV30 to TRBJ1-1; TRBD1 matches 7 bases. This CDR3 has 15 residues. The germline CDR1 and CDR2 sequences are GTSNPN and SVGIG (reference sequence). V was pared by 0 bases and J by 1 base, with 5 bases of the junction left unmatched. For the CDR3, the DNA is TGTGCCTGGAGTGTACCCTGGACAGGGAACACTGAAGCTTTCTTT. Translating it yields CAWSVPWTGNTEAFF.

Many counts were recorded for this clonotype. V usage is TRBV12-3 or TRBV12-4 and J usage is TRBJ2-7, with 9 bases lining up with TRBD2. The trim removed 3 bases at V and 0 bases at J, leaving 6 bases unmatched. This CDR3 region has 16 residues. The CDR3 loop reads CASSLGRSGSSYEQYF. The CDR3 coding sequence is TGTGCCAGCAGTTTGGGGCGTAGCGGGAGCTCCTACGAGCAGTACTTC.

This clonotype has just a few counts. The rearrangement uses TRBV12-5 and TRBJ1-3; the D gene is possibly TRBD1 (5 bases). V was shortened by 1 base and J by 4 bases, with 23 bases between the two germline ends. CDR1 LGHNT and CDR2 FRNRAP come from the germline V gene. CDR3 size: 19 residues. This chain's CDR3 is CASGLARGGTQGDGNTIYF. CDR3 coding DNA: TGTGCTAGTGGTTTGGCTCGCGGGGGGACCCAGGGTGACGGAAACACCATATATTTT.

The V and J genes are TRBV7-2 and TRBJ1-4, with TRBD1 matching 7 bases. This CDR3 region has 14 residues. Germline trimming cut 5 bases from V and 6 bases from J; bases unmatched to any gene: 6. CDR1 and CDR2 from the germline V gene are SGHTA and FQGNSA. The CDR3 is CASSNRQGDEKLFF. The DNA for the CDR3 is TGTGCCAGCAGCAACCGACAGGGTGATGAAAAACTGTTTTTT. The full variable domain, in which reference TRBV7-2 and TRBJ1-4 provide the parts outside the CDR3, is GAGVSQSPSNKVTEKGKDVELRCDPISGHTALYWYRQSLGQGLEFLIYFQGNSAPDKSGLPSDRFSAERTGGSVSTLTIQRTQQEDSAVYLCASSNRQGDEKLFFGSGTQLSVL.

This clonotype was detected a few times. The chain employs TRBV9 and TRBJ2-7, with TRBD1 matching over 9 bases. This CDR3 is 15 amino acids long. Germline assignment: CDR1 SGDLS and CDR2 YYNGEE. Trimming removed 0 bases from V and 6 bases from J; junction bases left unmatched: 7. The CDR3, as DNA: TGTGCCAGCAGCGTAGTTGCCGGGACAGGGACCGAGCAGTACTTC. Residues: CASSVVAGTGTEQYF.

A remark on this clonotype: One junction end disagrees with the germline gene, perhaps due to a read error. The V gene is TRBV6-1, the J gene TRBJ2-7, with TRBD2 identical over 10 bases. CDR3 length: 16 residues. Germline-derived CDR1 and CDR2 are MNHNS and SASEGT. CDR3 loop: CASSERSGGDSYEQNF. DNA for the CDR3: TGTGCCAGCAGTGAACGGAGCGGGGGGGACTCCTACGAGCAGAACTTC.

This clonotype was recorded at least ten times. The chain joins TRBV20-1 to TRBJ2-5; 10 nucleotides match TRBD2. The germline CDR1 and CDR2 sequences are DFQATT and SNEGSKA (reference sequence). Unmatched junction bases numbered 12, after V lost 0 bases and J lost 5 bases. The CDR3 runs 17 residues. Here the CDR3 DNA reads TGCAGTGCTAGAGATCCGGGGGCTAGCGGGAGAGTTGAGACCCAGTACTTC. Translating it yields CSARDPGASGRVETQYF.